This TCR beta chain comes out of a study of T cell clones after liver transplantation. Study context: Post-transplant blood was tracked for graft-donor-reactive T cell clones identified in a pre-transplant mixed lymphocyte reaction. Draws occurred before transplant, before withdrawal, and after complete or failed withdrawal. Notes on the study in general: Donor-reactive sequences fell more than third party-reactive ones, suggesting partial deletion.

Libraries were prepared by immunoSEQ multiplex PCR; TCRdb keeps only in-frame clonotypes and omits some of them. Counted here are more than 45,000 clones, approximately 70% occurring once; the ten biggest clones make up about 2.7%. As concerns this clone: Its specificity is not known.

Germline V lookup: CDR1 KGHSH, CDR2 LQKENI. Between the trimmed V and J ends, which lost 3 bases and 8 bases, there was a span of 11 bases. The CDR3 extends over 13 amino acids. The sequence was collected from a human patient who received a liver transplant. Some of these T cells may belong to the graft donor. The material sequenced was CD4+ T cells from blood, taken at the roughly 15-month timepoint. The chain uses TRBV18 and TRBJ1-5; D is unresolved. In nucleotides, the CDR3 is TGTGCCAGCTCACCCCAAGAGAGGGAGCCCCAGCATTTT. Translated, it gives CASSPQEREPQHF.